This T cell receptor (beta chain) was recovered during a study of T cells after yellow fever vaccination. Study as a whole: SMART-Seq v4 Ultra Low Input handled preparation of low-cell-number fractions. General study results and limits: Primary-vaccination clones mostly resurfaced post-booster (approximately 96% CD4, just under 90% CD8). Peaking faster, on day 5 versus 15, the secondary response was nonetheless weaker.

The CDR3 is 12 residues long. The ends lost 3 bases at V and 15 bases at J; junction bases unmatched: 7. Germline assignment: CDR1 SGHRS and CDR2 YFSETQ. TCRdb re-analysed the 5' RACE reads in MiXCR, keeping a single row per CDR3 protein. The repertoire includes about 550,000 distinct CDR3 sequences, 15% to 20% of them detected once, and roughly an eighth sits in the top ten. A word on this clonotype: As yet, its antigen is unknown.

This receptor was taken from a man aged 25-45 years who received the YFV17D yellow fever vaccine. This specimen was PBMCs, taken 15 days after the yellow fever booster vaccination. This chain uses TRBV5-1 with TRBJ2-1, with 9 bases matching TRBD2. Here the CDR3 reads CASSSETSGVFF. The CDR3 coding sequence is TGCGCCAGCAGCTCCGAGACTAGCGGCGTGTTCTTC.